The 14 T cell receptor beta chains below come from one sample, sequenced in a study of OX40 agonist ivuxolimab in advanced cancers. The receptor library was made with the immunoSEQ multiplex PCR assay. TCRdb holds this immuneACCESS table with in-frame rearrangements only. Some clones are missing; in checked studies, unresolved V genes explain under half, and the rest has no known cause. The sample table records some 45,000 clones; almost 80% of these occur just once. The ten largest make up over 6.5% of the sample. The source material was CD4+ or CD8+ T cells sorted from blood, sampled in a trial of the OX40 agonist ivuxolimab. Receptors originate from an adult with an advanced solid tumor such as melanoma, head and neck, liver or kidney cancer.

The chain recombines TRBV7-8 with TRBJ1-6; no clear D. Trimming stripped 1 base from V and 9 bases from J, with 13 bases between. Germline V gives CDR1 SGHVS, CDR2 FQNEAQ. This CDR3 spans 15 amino acids. This chain's CDR3 is CASSLDLIYGSPLHF. The CDR3 DNA follows: TGTGCCAGCAGCTTAGATCTCATCTACGGTTCACCCCTCCACTTT.

The V and J genes are TRBV4-3 and TRBJ2-2, with 9 positions matching TRBD2. V dropped 4 bases and J dropped 4; count of bases not matched to a gene: 4. The germline V gene encodes CDR1 LGHNA and CDR2 YSLEER. The CDR3 extends over 15 amino acids. CDR3 region: CASSLAGARTGELFF. The CDR3 DNA is TGCGCCAGCAGCCTAGCGGGAGCGCGCACCGGGGAGCTGTTTTTT.

V usage is TRBV9 and J usage is TRBJ2-7; D is uncertain. CDR3 size: 15 residues. Germline V gene lookup returns CDR1 SGDLS and CDR2 YYNGEE. V lost 0 bases and J lost 3, with 13 bases in between. The CDR3, as DNA: TGTGCCAGCAGCGTAGTATCAAGCCCTATCTACGAGCAGTACTTC. Encoded protein: CASSVVSSPIYEQYF.

Only one count was recorded for this clone. CDR3 in amino acids: CASSPQGTGELFF. Written as DNA, the CDR3 is TGTGCCAGCAGCCCACAGGGGACCGGGGAGCTGTTTTTT. J is TRBJ2-2 and V is TRBV7-9; 7 bases are a match to TRBD1. Germline V gene data show CDR1 as SEHNR and CDR2 as FQNEAQ (reference sequence). This CDR3 is 13 amino acids long. With V trimmed by 5 bases and J by 5 bases, 2 bases remained unmatched.

The chain is built from TRBV13 and TRBJ2-7; a possible D gene is TRBD1 (5 bases). V was pared by 1 base and J by 3 bases, with 10 bases between. The CDR3 covers 14 residues. Looked up from germline, CDR1 is PRHDT and CDR2 is FYEKMQ (reference sequence). CDR3: CASSLDQGIYEQYF. In nucleotides, the CDR3 is TGTGCCAGCAGCTTAGACCAGGGCATCTACGAGCAGTACTTC.

The CDR3 spells CASSLIGGYEYEQYF. CDR3 nucleotide sequence: TGTGCCAGCAGCTTGATTGGAGGGTATGAGTACGAGCAGTACTTC. The rearrangement joins TRBV5-4 to TRBJ2-7; a weak D match, TRBD2 (6 bases). CDR1 SGHNT and CDR2 YYREEE come from the germline V gene (reference sequence). This CDR3 has 15 amino acids. V was trimmed by 1 base and J by 4 bases, leaving 15 bases between them. Full variable domain (remainder filled in from reference TRBV5-4 and TRBJ2-7): ETGVTQSPTHLIKTRGQQVTLRCSSQSGHNTVSWYQQALGQGPQFIFQYYREEENGRGNFPPRFSGLQFPNYSSELNVNALELDDSALYLCASSLIGGYEYEQYFGPGTRLTVT.

This chain links TRBV9 with TRBJ1-3, with D unclear. Trimming pared 9 bases from V and 0 bases from J, leaving 13 bases between. This CDR3 contains 14 residues. The germline V gene encodes CDR1 SGDLS and CDR2 YYNGEE. The CDR3 sequence is CATSTTLSGNTIYF. The CDR3 DNA is TGTGCCACCTCTACTACCCTCTCTGGAAACACCATATATTTT.

The chain uses TRBV6-5 and TRBJ2-5; 7 positions match TRBD1. The CDR3 consists of 13 residues. The trim removed 0 bases at V and 11 bases at J, leaving 6 bases unmatched. In germline, CDR1 is MNHEY, CDR2 SVGAGI. The CDR3 bases are TGTGCCAGCAGTTACTCGCAGGGGGACCTACAGTACTTC. This codes for CASSYSQGDLQYF.

The chain couples TRBV12-5 to TRBJ2-3, with D possibly being TRBD2 (6 bases). Trimming removed 2 bases at V and 7 bases at J, with 7 bases between. Germline CDR1 and CDR2: LGHNT and FRNRAP. The CDR3 consists of 12 residues. In DNA form, the CDR3 reads TGTGCTAGTGGTTTGCTAGCGCATACGCAGTATTTT. Its translation is CASGLLAHTQYF.

The chain joins TRBV7-2 to TRBJ1-1; possible D gene TRBD1, 5 bases. V was shortened by 2 bases and J by 4 bases, with 14 bases between the two germline ends. This CDR3 has 15 amino acids. In germline, CDR1 is SGHTA, CDR2 FQGNSA. DNA of the CDR3: TGTGCCAGCAGCTTATTATGGGGCGAGGGCACTGAAGCTTTCTTT. Amino acids: CASSLLWGEGTEAFF.

The chain has TRBV5-4 and TRBJ1-1, with D possibly TRBD1 on 6 matching bases. The CDR3 is 15 residues long. Germline lookup yields CDR1 SGHNT and CDR2 YYREEE (reference sequence). V dropped 4 bases and J dropped 4 bases, with 17 bases sitting between them. CDR3 coding DNA: TGTGCCAGCAGCACCAATCAGGGGCTGGTCACTGAAGCTTTCTTT. It is translated as CASSTNQGLVTEAFF.

This clone appeared once. The chain couples TRBV4-3 to TRBJ1-2; unclear D gene. The CDR3 has 17 residues. V was cut by 4 bases and J by 4 bases, with 22 bases left in between. The germline V gene has CDR1 LGHNA and CDR2 YSLEER. CDR3 protein: CASSPTGQAPKIYGYTF. In DNA, the CDR3 is TGCGCCAGCAGCCCAACGGGCCAGGCACCGAAAATCTATGGCTACACCTTC.

This clone was observed a few times. This chain joins TRBV27 and TRBJ2-2; D possibly corresponds to TRBD1 (6 bases). This CDR3 is built from 17 residues. Germline assignment: CDR1 MNHEY and CDR2 SMNVEV (reference sequence). V lost 2 bases and J 1 base, leaving 14 bases between the germline ends. CDR3 nucleotides: TGTGCCAGCAGTTTACAGAGGACAGCACAGAACACCGGGGAGCTGTTTTTT. Residues: CASSLQRTAQNTGELFF.

This chain links TRBV7-9 with TRBJ1-5; TRBD1 agrees at 7 bases. Trimming removed 4 bases from V and 0 bases from J; junction bases left unmatched: 6. CDR1 is SEHNR and CDR2 is FQNEAQ in the germline V gene (reference sequence). The CDR3 is 16 amino acids. As DNA, the CDR3 is TGTGCCAGCAGCTCATACAGGGGAGGTAGCAATCAGCCCCAGCATTTT. Translation: CASSSYRGGSNQPQHF.